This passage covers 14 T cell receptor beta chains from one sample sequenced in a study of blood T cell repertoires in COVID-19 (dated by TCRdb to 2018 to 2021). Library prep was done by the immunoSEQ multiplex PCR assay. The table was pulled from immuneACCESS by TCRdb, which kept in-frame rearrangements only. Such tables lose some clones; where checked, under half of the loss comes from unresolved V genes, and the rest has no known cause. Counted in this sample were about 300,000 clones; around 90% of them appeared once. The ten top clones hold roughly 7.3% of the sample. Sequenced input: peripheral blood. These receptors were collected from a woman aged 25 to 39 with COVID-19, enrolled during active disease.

CDR3 in DNA: TGTGCCAGCAGCCGCACACAGGGGTCTGGAAACACCATATATTTT. Residues: CASSRTQGSGNTIYF. V and J are TRBV3-1 (or the pseudogene TRBV3-2) and TRBJ1-3; 7 nucleotides agree with TRBD1. There are 15 residues in the CDR3. In germline, CDR1 is LGHDT, CDR2 YNNKEL (reference sequence). The V segment lost 4 bases and the J segment 1 base; nucleotides outside the gene matches: 4.

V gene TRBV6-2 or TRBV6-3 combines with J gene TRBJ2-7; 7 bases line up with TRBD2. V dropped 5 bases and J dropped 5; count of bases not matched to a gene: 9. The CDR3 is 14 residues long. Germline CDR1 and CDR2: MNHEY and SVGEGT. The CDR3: CASSTWAGRNEQYF. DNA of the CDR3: TGTGCCAGCAGTACCTGGGCCGGGAGGAACGAGCAGTACTTC.

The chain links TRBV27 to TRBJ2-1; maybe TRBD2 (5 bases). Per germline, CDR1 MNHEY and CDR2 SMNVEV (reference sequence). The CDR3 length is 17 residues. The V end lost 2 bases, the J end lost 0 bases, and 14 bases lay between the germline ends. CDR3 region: CASSLSWVGSSYNEQFF. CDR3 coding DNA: TGTGCCAGCAGTTTAAGTTGGGTTGGGAGCTCCTACAATGAGCAGTTCTTC.

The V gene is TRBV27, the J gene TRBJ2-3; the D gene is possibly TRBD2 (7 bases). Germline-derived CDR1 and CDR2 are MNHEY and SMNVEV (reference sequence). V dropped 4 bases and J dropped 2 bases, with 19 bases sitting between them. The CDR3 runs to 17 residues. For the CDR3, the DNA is TGTGCCAGCAGTTCTCGGGTTTTGGGGGGGGCCACAGATACGCAGTATTTT. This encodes CASSSRVLGGATDTQYF.

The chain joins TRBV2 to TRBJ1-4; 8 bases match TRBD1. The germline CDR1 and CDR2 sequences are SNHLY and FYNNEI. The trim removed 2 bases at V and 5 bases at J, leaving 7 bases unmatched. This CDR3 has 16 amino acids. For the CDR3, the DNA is TGTGCCAGCAGTGAACATGACAGGGGAGGGAATGAAAAACTGTTTTTT. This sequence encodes CASSEHDRGGNEKLFF.

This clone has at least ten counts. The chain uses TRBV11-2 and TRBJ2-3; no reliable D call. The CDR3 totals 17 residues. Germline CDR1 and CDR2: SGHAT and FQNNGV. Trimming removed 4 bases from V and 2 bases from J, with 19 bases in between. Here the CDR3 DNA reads TGTGCCAGCAGCTCACACAACCAACCAACCCTCACAGATACGCAGTATTTT. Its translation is CASSSHNQPTLTDTQYF.

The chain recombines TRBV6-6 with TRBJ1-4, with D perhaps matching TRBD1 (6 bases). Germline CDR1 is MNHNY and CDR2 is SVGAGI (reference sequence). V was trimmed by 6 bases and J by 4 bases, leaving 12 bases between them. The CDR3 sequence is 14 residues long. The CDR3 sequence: CASSTGQLNEKLFF. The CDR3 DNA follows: TGTGCCAGCAGCACCGGACAGCTTAATGAAAAACTGTTTTTT.

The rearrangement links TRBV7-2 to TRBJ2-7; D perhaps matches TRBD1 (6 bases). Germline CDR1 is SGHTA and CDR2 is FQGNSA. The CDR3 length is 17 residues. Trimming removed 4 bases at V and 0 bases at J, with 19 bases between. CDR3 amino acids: CASSSRVLTGSSYEQYF. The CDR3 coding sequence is TGTGCCAGCAGCTCCAGAGTTTTGACAGGTAGCTCCTACGAGCAGTACTTC.

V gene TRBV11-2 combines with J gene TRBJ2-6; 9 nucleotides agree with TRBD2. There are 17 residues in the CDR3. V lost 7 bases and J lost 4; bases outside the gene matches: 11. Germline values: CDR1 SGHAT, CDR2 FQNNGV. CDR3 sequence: CASISLSGGRGANVLTF. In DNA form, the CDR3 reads TGTGCCAGCATATCCCTTAGCGGGGGTCGCGGGGCCAACGTCCTGACTTTC.

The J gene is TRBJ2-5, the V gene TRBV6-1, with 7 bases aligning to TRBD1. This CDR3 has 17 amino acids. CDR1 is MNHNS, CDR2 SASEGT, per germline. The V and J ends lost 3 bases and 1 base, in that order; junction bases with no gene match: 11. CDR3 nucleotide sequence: TGTGCCAGCAGTGAGATTTCGACAGGGCCCTTCCAAGAGACCCAGTACTTC. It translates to CASSEISTGPFQETQYF.

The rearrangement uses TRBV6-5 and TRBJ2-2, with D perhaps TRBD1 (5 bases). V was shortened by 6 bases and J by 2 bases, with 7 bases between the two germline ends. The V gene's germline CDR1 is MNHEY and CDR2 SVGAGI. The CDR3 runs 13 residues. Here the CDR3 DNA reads TGTGCCAGCAGGGACACAAACACCGGGGAGCTGTTTTTT. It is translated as CASRDTNTGELFF.

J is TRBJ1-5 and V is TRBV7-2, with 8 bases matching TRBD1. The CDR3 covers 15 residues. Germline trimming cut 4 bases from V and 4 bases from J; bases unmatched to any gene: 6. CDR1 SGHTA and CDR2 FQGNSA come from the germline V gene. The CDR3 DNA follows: TGTGCCAGCAGCTCCGGACAGGGCCCAAATCAGCCCCAGCATTTT. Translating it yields CASSSGQGPNQPQHF.

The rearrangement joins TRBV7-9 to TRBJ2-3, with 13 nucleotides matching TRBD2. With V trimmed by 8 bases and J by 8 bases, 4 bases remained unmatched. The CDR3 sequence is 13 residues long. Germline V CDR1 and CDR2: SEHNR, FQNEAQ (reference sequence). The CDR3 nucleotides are TGTGCCAGCGGACTAGCGGGAGAAGGTACGCAGTATTTT. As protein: CASGLAGEGTQYF.

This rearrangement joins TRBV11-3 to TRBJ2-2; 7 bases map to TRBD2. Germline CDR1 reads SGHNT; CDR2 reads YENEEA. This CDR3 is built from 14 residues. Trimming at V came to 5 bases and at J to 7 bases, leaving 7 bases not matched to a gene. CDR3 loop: CASSPASGGGELFF. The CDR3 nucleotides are TGTGCCAGCAGCCCGGCTAGCGGAGGCGGGGAGCTGTTTTTT.